This TCR beta chain emerged from a study of cytomegalovirus exposure and HLA in healthy donors. The germline V and J ends were trimmed by 5 bases and 0 bases, with 11 bases remaining between them. The V gene's germline CDR1 is MNHNS and CDR2 SASEGT. This CDR3 is built from 15 residues. The study, taken as a whole, reports: Segments of the TCR beta V type were, in most cases, productive about 90% or about 30% of the time in an earlier analysis. Sequencing artifact likely explains a cluster of highly shared sequence variants.

This clone was found a few times. The antigen is not known. 13 Jbeta primers and 60 Vbeta primers were used for the PCR. Sequenced by immunoSEQ multiplex PCR; TCRdb stores in-frame clones only, minus some. The repertoire holds under 200,000 clones, with approximately 80% as singletons. Sequenced material: PBMCs. V usage is TRBV6-1 and J usage is TRBJ2-1, with D possibly matching TRBD1 (6 bases). This clonotype was sampled from a woman in her 50s in good health and CMV-seronegative. CDR3 protein: CASSRKGGSYNEQFF. In nucleotides, the CDR3 is TGTGCCAGCAGTAGGAAAGGGGGCTCCTACAATGAGCAGTTCTTC.